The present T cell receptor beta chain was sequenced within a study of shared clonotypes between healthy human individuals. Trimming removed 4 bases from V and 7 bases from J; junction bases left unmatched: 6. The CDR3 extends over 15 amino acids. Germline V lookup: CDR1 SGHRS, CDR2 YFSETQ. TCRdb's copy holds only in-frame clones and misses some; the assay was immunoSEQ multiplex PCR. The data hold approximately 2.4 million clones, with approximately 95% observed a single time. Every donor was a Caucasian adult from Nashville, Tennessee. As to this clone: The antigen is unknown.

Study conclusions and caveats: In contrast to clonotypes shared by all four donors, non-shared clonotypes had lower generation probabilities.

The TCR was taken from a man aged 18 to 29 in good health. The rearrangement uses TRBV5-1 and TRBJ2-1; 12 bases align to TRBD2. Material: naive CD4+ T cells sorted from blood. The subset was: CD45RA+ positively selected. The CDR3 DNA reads TGCGCCAGCAGCGTGACTAGCGGGAGTGTTAATGAGCAGTTCTTC. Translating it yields CASSVTSGSVNEQFF.